This TCR beta chain is drawn from a study of blood T cell repertoires in COVID-19 (dated by TCRdb to 2018 to 2020). Turning to the overall study: Collaborator samples came from the United States, Italy and Spain and covered acute and convalescent phases of COVID-19. The samples were drawn from the first 160 participants of the ongoing ImmuneRACE study and from over a thousand subjects provided by 6 global collaborators. The repertoires were released in a freely available public database intended as a resource for research on the immune response to SARS-CoV-2. Deeply sampled blood TCRbeta repertoires from subjects exposed to, actively infected with, or recovered from COVID-19 were included in the dataset. Nearly every sample came with metadata listing a de-identified subject ID, COVID-19 status, age in years and sex. The prospective study material was composed of cDNA or gDNA derived from T cells, B-cell-depleted T cells, or PBMCs. Where HLA class I and class II types were available, the types were taken from metadata supplied by the sample provider, not from assay-based typing.

Participants in the prospective study were enrolled through a virtual design, were aged roughly 18 to 90 years, and lived in some 24 United States geographic areas. To assign participants to cohorts, the prospective study relied on clinical history that participants themselves reported in a screening survey and a study questionnaire. In the prospective study, mobile phlebotomists collected whole blood, serum and a nasopharyngeal or oropharyngeal swab from each participant. Prospective study participants could optionally give additional blood draws and questionnaires over a 2-month period. Blood samples from the prospective study were shipped frozen or at room temperature prior to DNA extraction. On this clone: The clone's antigen remains unknown. One base away there is no much larger clone; base qualities are not given.

At the junction V is shortened by 4 bases and J by 1 base, with 22 bases in between. Measured from the cysteine to the phenylalanine, the CDR3 is 18 residues long. CDR3 DNA only is kept here, 54 bases in frame from base 1. The germline V gene encodes CDR1 SEHNR and CDR2 FQNEAQ (reference sequence). General findings and caveats noted by the study authors: How much clinical and demographic metadata was included differed by source and by participant, and the metadata was provided uncurated.

TCRbeta CDR3 regions were amplified from genomic DNA using the immunoSEQ Assay, a bias-controlled multiplex PCR. As for how the authors treated the data: The number of nucleated cells in each sample was estimated by amplification of reference gene primers within the assay. To quantify the absolute abundance of each unique TCRbeta CDR3 rearrangement, sequence reads were collapsed and filtered. For each sample, productive Simpson clonality was calculated by taking the square root of Simpson's diversity index across productive rearrangements. TCRdb limited this immuneACCESS table to in-frame rearrangements with V and J called. A share of clones is missing; checked studies link under half to unresolved V genes, and the rest is unexplained. V and J calls and clone size are those listed in that table; D and trimming were worked out from the DNA. In all, the sample holds approximately 140,000 clones, and approximately 84% of those were seen once. In total, the top ten clones hold about 3.4% of the sample.

The sequence links TRBV7-9 to TRBJ1-1; the D region possibly corresponds to TRBD1 (6 bases align). Sequencing input: PBMCs or T cells enriched from blood (not recorded which). The sequence was obtained from a woman between 50 and 59 years old with acute COVID-19. The CDR3: CASSYHLGGGGWNTEAFF. Read as DNA, the sequence is TGTGCCAGCAGCTACCATCTAGGTGGGGGCGGGTGGAACACTGAAGCTTTCTTT.